This T cell receptor (beta chain) was obtained from a study of blood T cell repertoires in COVID-19. Overall study: Sites in the United States, Italy and Spain provided acute and convalescent COVID-19 samples.

This CDR3 has 13 amino acids. Per the germline V gene, CDR1 is SGHTA and CDR2 is FQGNSA. Trimming stripped 1 base from V and 8 bases from J, with 9 bases between. Source study methods: Estimated nucleated cell counts came from reference gene primer amplification. The protocol was immunoSEQ multiplex PCR, while the TCRdb copy is restricted to in-frame clones and leaves out a portion. The DNA gave D and trimming, while V, J and clone size come from that table. The data hold 270,000 or so clones, with roughly 80% observed a single time. The clonotype was recovered from a human donor with COVID-19, enrolled during active disease. The donor label of this sample is uncertain. The sample comprised peripheral blood. The V call is TRBV7-2, the J call TRBJ2-1; perhaps TRBD1 as D (5 bases). The DNA of the CDR3 is TGTGCCAGCAGCTTAGGAGGCAGGGATGAGCAGTTCTTC. It translates to CASSLGGRDEQFF.